This T cell receptor beta chain was recorded in a study of neurological immune-mediated disorders. The study, taken as a whole, reports: Multiple sclerosis was found to have the least TCR clonal expansion, below healthy controls, and HTLV-1-associated myelopathy the most.

At least ten counts were recorded for this clonotype. Its antigen is as yet unknown. MiXCR, applied by TCRdb to the 5' RACE reads, yields one record per CDR3 protein. Of over 35,000 distinct CDR3 sequences listed, roughly 2.5% are singletons. V dropped 4 bases and J dropped 5; count of bases not matched to a gene: 4. Germline lookup yields CDR1 LGHDT and CDR2 YNNKEL (reference sequence). This CDR3 has 15 amino acids. The receptor was derived from a man between 45 and 60 years old with multiple sclerosis. The specimen was PBMCs. The chain carries TRBV3-1 and TRBJ1-5; 11 bases match TRBD1. For the CDR3, the DNA is TGTGCCAGCAGCCCCGGGACAGGGGGTCATCAGCCCCAGCATTTT. This gives the protein CASSPGTGGHQPQHF.